The rows below give T cell receptor beta chains drawn from one sample of a study of cytomegalovirus exposure and HLA in healthy donors. This table comes from immunoSEQ multiplex PCR, and its TCRdb copy is limited to in-frame clones, with some not included. Seen here are about 88,000 clones, 85% to 90% observed once, and the top ten hold 2% to 2.5%. Sequenced: PBMCs. These receptors all come from a man aged 18 to 29 in good health and CMV-seronegative. Both conserved end residues are part of each CDR3. The D gene is left open where the match is weak. Clone size is not always given. Where it is, it says once, few, many or a class for expanded clones.

V gene	J gene	D gene	clone size	CDR3 protein	CDR3 DNA
TRBV6-1	TRBJ2-2	TRBD2	-	CASSGGGLAGGRTGELFF	TGTGCCAGCAGTGGGGGGGGACTAGCGGGAGGTAGAACCGGGGAGCTGTTTTTT
TRBV15	TRBJ2-3	-	-	CATSRDLSFSDTQYF	TGTGCCACCAGCAGAGATCTGAGCTTTTCAGATACGCAGTATTTT
TRBV4-3	TRBJ2-7	TRBD2	once	CASSQGLLLAGNPPAIYEQYF	TGCGCCAGCAGCCAAGGGCTGCTACTAGCGGGAAATCCTCCGGCCATTTACGAGCAGTACTTC
TRBV7-3	TRBJ2-1	TRBD2	-	CASSFGGGGRGNEQFF	TGTGCCAGCAGCTTTGGCGGTGGCGGGAGGGGCAATGAGCAGTTCTTC
TRBV5-5	TRBJ2-7	TRBD2	-	CASRTHGGGGPYEQYF	TGTGCCAGCAGAACTCACGGGGGGGGTGGGCCCTACGAGCAGTACTTC
TRBV28	TRBJ2-1	TRBD2	-	CASTYSGRARFSYNEQFF	TGTGCCAGCACTTATAGCGGGAGGGCCCGTTTCTCCTACAATGAGCAGTTCTTC
TRBV19	TRBJ1-2	-	few	CASSIPRGLAAIADYTF	TGTGCCAGTAGTATCCCCCGAGGCTTGGCGGCCATTGCAGACTACACCTTC
TRBV9	TRBJ2-1	-	-	CASSRPGIPYNEQFF	TGTGCCAGCAGCCGCCCGGGTATACCCTACAATGAGCAGTTCTTC
TRBV27	TRBJ2-1	-	few	CASSFSGMRQFF	TGTGCCAGCAGTTTTTCCGGGATGCGGCAGTTCTTC
TRBV27	TRBJ1-2	-	-	CASSPSLISTAYGYTF	TGTGCCAGCAGTCCCTCCTTAATCTCGACTGCTTATGGCTACACCTTC
TRBV30	TRBJ2-2	-	-	CAWTTANTGELFF	TGTGCCTGGACGACTGCGAACACCGGGGAGCTGTTTTTT
TRBV7-2	TRBJ1-1	-	-	CASSSLQAGAEAFF	TGTGCCAGCAGCTCCCTACAGGCTGGTGCTGAAGCTTTCTTT
TRBV7-2	TRBJ1-1	-	once	CASTGYRNTEAFF	TGTGCCAGCACAGGGTATCGGAACACTGAAGCTTTCTTT
TRBV5-1	TRBJ2-5	-	-	CASSSYLVTGQETQYF	TGCGCCAGCAGCTCCTACTTGGTCACCGGGCAAGAGACCCAGTACTTC
TRBV5-1	TRBJ2-3	TRBD1	few	CASYTGTGGGPDTQYF	TGCGCCAGCTACACCGGGACAGGGGGCGGTCCTGATACGCAGTATTTT
TRBV30	TRBJ1-1	-	-	CAWSVRGPNTEAFF	TGTGCCTGGAGTGTTAGAGGGCCCAACACTGAAGCTTTCTTT
TRBV15	TRBJ2-1	-	-	CATRDLDNEQFF	TGTGCCACCCGGGACTTAGACAATGAGCAGTTCTTC
TRBV2	TRBJ2-7	TRBD1	-	CASLETGLSYEQYF	TGTGCCAGCCTAGAGACAGGGCTCTCCTACGAGCAGTACTTC